This T cell receptor (beta chain) was sequenced during a study of cytotoxic CD8 clonotypes in ibrutinib-treated CLL. Looking at the study overall: Response sampling came at median about a year of treatment, ranging about 6 to 40 months.

With respect to this clone: Antigen specificity is unknown.

Germline-derived CDR1 and CDR2 are SGHRS and YFSETQ. The CDR3 has 14 residues. Trimming pared 4 bases from V and 4 bases from J, leaving 14 bases between. Sequenced by immunoSEQ multiplex PCR; TCRdb stores in-frame clones only, minus some. Of some 65,000 clones listed, 45% to 65% are singletons. Study findings and constraints: Public clonotypes were seen rarely and were contracted or stable on treatment. Measured clonality at baseline was greater than in age-matched healthy donors and tracked with circulating CD8+ T-cell counts.

The rearrangement links TRBV5-1 to TRBJ2-5; no reliable D call. This receptor was identified in a human donor with chronic lymphocytic leukemia. Material: PBMCs, obtained after 12 months of ibrutinib treatment. CDR3 protein: CASSVATFPETQYF. The CDR3 DNA reads as TGCGCCAGCAGCGTGGCAACGTTCCCAGAGACCCAGTACTTC.